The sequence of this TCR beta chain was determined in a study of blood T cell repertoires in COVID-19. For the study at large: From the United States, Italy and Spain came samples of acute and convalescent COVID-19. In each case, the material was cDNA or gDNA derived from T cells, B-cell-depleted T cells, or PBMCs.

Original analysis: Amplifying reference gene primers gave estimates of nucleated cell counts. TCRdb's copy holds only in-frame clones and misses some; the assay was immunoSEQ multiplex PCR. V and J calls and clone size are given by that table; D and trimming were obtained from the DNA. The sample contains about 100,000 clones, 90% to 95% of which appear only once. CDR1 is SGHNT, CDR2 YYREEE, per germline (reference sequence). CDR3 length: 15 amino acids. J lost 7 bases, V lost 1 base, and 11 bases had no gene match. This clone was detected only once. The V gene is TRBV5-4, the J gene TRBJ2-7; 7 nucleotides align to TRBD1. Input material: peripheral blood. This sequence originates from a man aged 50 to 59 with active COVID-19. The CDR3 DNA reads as TGTGCCAGCAGCTTGAGTGACAGGGACCCCGCGGAGCAGTACTTC. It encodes CASSLSDRDPAEQYF. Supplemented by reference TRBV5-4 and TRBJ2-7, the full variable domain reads ETGVTQSPTHLIKTRGQQVTLRCSSQSGHNTVSWYQQALGQGPQFIFQYYREEENGRGNFPPRFSGLQFPNYSSELNVNALELDDSALYLCASSLSDRDPAEQYFGPGTRLTVT.